These T cell receptor beta chains were read from a single sample in a study of blood T cell repertoires in COVID-19. Some clones are missing from TCRdb's copy, which holds only in-frame ones; the method was immunoSEQ multiplex PCR. The table records 200,000 or so clones, 75% to 90% of them present only once. The specimen sequenced was PBMCs or T cells enriched from blood (not recorded which). The receptor source for this set is a middle-aged woman with acute COVID-19. The CDR3 runs from the conserved cysteine through the conserved F or W. A D gene is named only where the DNA matches it firmly. Clone size is shown for a subset of rows, as once, few, many or a class of expanded clone.

>-|-|TRBV5-1|TRBJ1-2
CASSQGGQLSLGYTF
TGCGCCAGCAGCCAAGGGGGACAACTAAGTCTTGGCTACACCTTC
>TRBD1|-|TRBV2|TRBJ1-1
CASCRQGEAFF
TGTGCCAGCTGCAGACAGGGCGAAGCTTTCTTT
>-|-|TRBV9|TRBJ2-3
CASSISDTQYF
TGTGCCAGCAGCATCTCAGATACGCAGTATTTT
>TRBD1|few|TRBV9|TRBJ2-1
CASSVARQGAKANEQFF
TGTGCCAGCAGCGTAGCTCGGCAGGGGGCAAAGGCCAATGAGCAGTTCTTC
>TRBD1|few|TRBV6-5|TRBJ1-3
CASGATGAGNTIYF
TGTGCCAGCGGCGCGACAGGGGCTGGAAACACCATATATTTT
>TRBD1|-|TRBV15|TRBJ1-2
CASQGQGGTNYGYTF
TGTGCCAGCCAGGGACAGGGGGGGACTAACTATGGCTACACCTTC
>TRBD1|-|TRBV2|TRBJ1-2
CASSLQGPLNYGYTF
TGTGCCAGCAGTTTACAGGGGCCCCTAAACTATGGCTACACCTTC
>-|-|TRBV6-1|TRBJ1-2
CASSESGNGYTF
TGTGCCAGCAGTGAGTCAGGGAACGGCTACACCTTC
>TRBD1|once|TRBV7-6|TRBJ1-5
CASSLCPGTGAPLHRSNQPQHF
TGTGCCAGCAGCCTATGTCCCGGGACAGGGGCTCCGCTCCATCGAAGCAATCAGCCCCAGCATTTT
>-|-|TRBV5-6|TRBJ2-7
CASSTGFAYEQYF
TGTGCCAGCAGCACAGGGTTCGCCTACGAGCAGTACTTC
>TRBD1|few|TRBV6-5|TRBJ1-2
CASRADRGLEGYTF
TGTGCCAGCAGGGCTGACAGGGGGCTAGAAGGCTACACCTTC
>TRBD1|once|TRBV5-4|TRBJ1-6
CASSLGQGGSPLHF
TGTGCCAGCAGCCTCGGACAGGGAGGTTCACCCCTCCACTTT
>TRBD1|-|TRBV7-2|TRBJ1-2
CASSSGTGTGGNYGYTF
TGTGCCAGCAGCTCTGGGACCGGGACAGGGGGGAACTATGGCTACACCTTC
>-|-|TRBV27|TRBJ2-1
CASSEGVRGIHEQFF
TGTGCCAGCAGTGAGGGGGTTAGGGGTATCCATGAGCAGTTCTTC
>-|few|TRBV20-1|TRBJ1-2
CSAREYYTF
TGCAGTGCCCGGGAGTACTACACCTTC
>-|-|TRBV19|TRBJ1-6
CASSIIRQDNSPLHF
TGTGCCAGTAGTATCATTCGGCAGGATAATTCACCCCTCCACTTT
>TRBD1|-|TRBV5-4|TRBJ1-3
CASSSQTGGPGNTIYF
TGTGCCAGCAGCAGTCAGACAGGGGGCCCTGGAAACACCATATATTTT
>-|-|TRBV7-9|TRBJ1-1
CASSLGGPTEAFF
TGTGCCAGCAGCTTGGGAGGTCCCACTGAAGCTTTCTTT
>-|-|TRBV7-3|TRBJ2-3
CASSSPRGRQYF
TGTGCCAGCAGTTCCCCCCGAGGGAGGCAGTATTTT
>-|-|TRBV19|TRBJ1-5
CASSADGNQPQHF
TGTGCCAGTAGTGCGGATGGCAATCAGCCCCAGCATTTT
>-|-|TRBV6-2/TRBV6-3|TRBJ2-3
CASSYSGSGSPRPPGTDTQYF
TGTGCCAGCAGTTACTCGGGTAGCGGTTCACCCCGGCCTCCTGGCACAGATACGCAGTATTTT
>TRBD2|-|TRBV2|TRBJ2-3
CASRVPTSGGSTDTQYF
TGTGCCAGCAGGGTCCCGACTAGCGGGGGGAGCACAGATACGCAGTATTTT
>TRBD1|-|TRBV25-1|TRBJ2-1
CASSKGQGDHEQFF
TGTGCCAGCAGTAAGGGACAGGGGGATCATGAGCAGTTCTTC
>-|few|TRBV11-2|TRBJ1-1
CASSFTPEEAFF
TGTGCCAGCAGCTTCACTCCCGAGGAAGCTTTCTTT
>-|-|TRBV15|TRBJ1-4
CATSPGFRATNEKLFF
TGTGCCACCAGTCCCGGGTTCAGGGCAACTAATGAAAAACTGTTTTTT
>-|-|TRBV2|TRBJ1-1
CASSEGATRQKVTEAFF
TGTGCCAGCAGTGAAGGTGCGACTCGGCAGAAGGTTACTGAAGCTTTCTTT
>-|-|TRBV19|TRBJ1-4
CASSIKSGLFF
TGTGCCAGTAGTATCAAGTCAGGGTTGTTTTTT
>-|-|TRBV19|TRBJ1-1
CASSITMRGWMNTEAFF
TGTGCCAGTAGTATAACGATGCGGGGTTGGATGAACACTGAAGCTTTCTTT
>-|-|TRBV15|TRBJ1-2
CATKSGLNYGYTF
TGTGCCACCAAAAGCGGGCTGAACTATGGCTACACCTTC
>-|-|TRBV7-2|TRBJ1-5
CASSLGGRSNQPQHF
TGTGCCAGCAGCTTAGGGGGGAGGAGCAATCAGCCCCAGCATTTT
>TRBD1|-|TRBV3-1/TRBV3-2|TRBJ1-2
CASSQVPGGTDGYTF
TGTGCCAGCAGCCAAGTGCCAGGGGGAACGGATGGCTACACCTTC
>-|-|TRBV27|TRBJ1-2
CASSSREALWDYGYTF
TGTGCCAGCAGTTCCAGGGAGGCGTTATGGGACTATGGCTACACCTTC
>TRBD1|-|TRBV2|TRBJ1-4
CASSESGGGWNEKLFF
TGTGCCAGCAGTGAGTCAGGGGGCGGTTGGAATGAAAAACTGTTTTTT
>TRBD1|-|TRBV2|TRBJ2-4
CASRRQGRNIQYF
TGTGCCAGCAGGAGACAGGGGAGGAACATTCAGTACTTC
>-|few|TRBV7-9|TRBJ1-4
CASRSQGTNEKLFF
TGTGCCAGCAGAAGTCAGGGAACTAATGAAAAACTGTTTTTT
>-|once|TRBV11-2|TRBJ1-1
CASSTIGLDTEAFF
TGTGCCAGCAGTACCATTGGCTTGGACACTGAAGCTTTCTTT
>-|-|TRBV3-1/TRBV3-2|TRBJ2-1
CASSPEEINNEQFF
TGTGCCAGCAGCCCCGAAGAGATTAACAATGAGCAGTTCTTC
>-|once|TRBV27|TRBJ2-7
CASRQGWEQYF
TGTGCCAGCAGGCAGGGCTGGGAGCAGTACTTC
>-|-|TRBV14|TRBJ2-3
CASSQGSTQYF
TGTGCCAGCAGCCAAGGTAGTACGCAGTATTTT
>-|once|TRBV3-1/TRBV3-2|TRBJ1-1
CASSHQGLEAFF
TGTGCCAGCAGCCACCAGGGTCTTGAAGCTTTCTTT
>TRBD1|-|TRBV5-1|TRBJ1-4
CASSQSATGNEKLFF
TGCGCCAGCAGCCAAAGTGCGACAGGGAACGAAAAACTGTTTTTT
>TRBD2|-|TRBV6-2/TRBV6-3|TRBJ2-1
CASSYRTSGYNEQFF
TGTGCCAGCAGTTACAGGACTAGCGGATACAATGAGCAGTTCTTC
>-|-|TRBV5-1|TRBJ1-4
CASSLVGPEKLFF
TGCGCCAGCAGCCTGGTGGGCCCGGAAAAACTGTTTTTT
>TRBD2|-|TRBV18|TRBJ2-3
CASSAGGHTDTQYF
TGTGCCAGCTCAGCGGGGGGGCACACAGATACGCAGTATTTT
>TRBD1|-|TRBV6-1|TRBJ1-1
CASSGPGQGAFNTEAFF
TGTGCCAGCAGTGGACCGGGACAGGGGGCTTTCAACACTGAAGCTTTCTTT
>TRBD1|-|TRBV6-5|TRBJ1-1
CASTQGALGGTEAFF
TGTGCCAGCACCCAGGGGGCGCTTGGGGGCACTGAAGCTTTCTTT
>TRBD1|-|TRBV7-6|TRBJ1-2
CASSLRGHEVNSNYGYTF
TGTGCCAGCAGCTTAAGGGGGCACGAGGTGAACTCTAACTATGGCTACACCTTC
>-|-|TRBV19|TRBJ1-5
CASSGGGINQPQHF
TGTGCCAGTAGTGGGGGCGGCATCAATCAGCCCCAGCATTTT
>TRBD1|once|TRBV7-9|TRBJ1-2
CASSFGTVNYGYTF
TGTGCCAGCAGCTTCGGGACAGTCAACTATGGCTACACCTTC
>TRBD1|-|TRBV27|TRBJ1-5
CASSLRQGNNQPQHF
TGTGCCAGCAGTTTACGACAGGGAAACAATCAGCCCCAGCATTTT
>-|-|TRBV4-2|TRBJ1-1
CASSQGYVGQRYF
TGTGCCAGCAGCCAAGGATATGTCGGACAGCGATACTTT
>-|-|TRBV4-3|TRBJ2-7
CASSRSSGTGYEQYF
TGCGCCAGCAGCCGTTCATCCGGGACTGGCTACGAGCAGTACTTC